This T cell receptor (beta chain) was profiled in a study of OX40 agonist ivuxolimab in advanced cancers. Study-level background: Dosing consisted of intravenous ivuxolimab at 0.01 to 10 mg/kg every 2 weeks.

On this clone: Antigen unknown.

Germline V gene data show CDR1 as SGHRS and CDR2 as YFSETQ. Trimming took 0 bases from V and 7 from J, leaving 11 bases between them. The CDR3 covers 14 residues. Clones were sequenced by immunoSEQ multiplex PCR, and TCRdb holds only the in-frame ones, with some missing. The profile shows some 30,000 clones, about 74% of them singletons. Exclusion of a patient followed from autoimmune disease history or systemic immunosuppression. Blood draws occurred at baseline, cycle 4 day 1, and cycle 7 day 1. General study findings and limits: On average, CD8+ T cells had more expanded clones than CD4+.

This sequence originates from an adult with an advanced solid tumor such as melanoma, head and neck, liver or kidney cancer. The sequenced sample was CD4+ or CD8+ T cells sorted from blood, obtained in a trial of the OX40 agonist ivuxolimab. The chain links TRBV5-1 to TRBJ2-1; the D is unclear. As DNA, the CDR3 is TGCGCCAGCAGCTTGGGTGGGATTGGAAATGAGCAGTTCTTC. The encoded protein is CASSLGGIGNEQFF. Drawing the rest from reference TRBV5-1 and TRBJ2-1, the complete variable domain is KAGVTQTPRYLIKTRGQQVTLSCSPISGHRSVSWYQQTPGQGLQFLFEYFSETQRNKGNFPGRFSGRQFSNSRSEMNVSTLELGDSALYLCASSLGGIGNEQFFGPGTRLTVL.